In this sample, the clone carrying this T cell receptor beta chain turned up a few times. Its antigen is unidentified. Germline V gene lookup returns CDR1 KGHSH and CDR2 LQKENI. This CDR3 is built from 14 residues. J gave up 6 bases and V 6 bases, and 4 bases lay outside the gene matches. This specimen belongs to a study of T cell responses to AZD1222 COVID-19 vaccine. Points from the study as a whole: Donors were largely white British and mainly female; clonal diversity was possibly underestimated. Distributed over spike, vaccine-associated CD4 TCRs predominated at 160-218 and 743-854.

The table came from immunoSEQ multiplex PCR; TCRdb's copy has only in-frame clones and leaves some out. This table has over 35,000 clones, about four fifths appearing once. Sequencing was performed on peripheral blood, taken 28 days after the second dose of the MenACWY control vaccine. The sequence was collected from an adult who received the MenACWY meningococcal vaccine as a control. The rearrangement links TRBV18 to TRBJ1-4, with 10 bases fitting TRBD1. CDR3 DNA: TGTGCCAGCTCGCCGGGACAGGGGTATGAAAAACTGTTTTTT. Residues: CASSPGQGYEKLFF.